Presented here are 7 T cell receptor beta chains from one specimen sequenced in a study of regulatory T cells in long-lasting Graves disease. Time point defined: persistent/refractory GD, antithyroid drugs over 5 years with positive TRAb. With RNA extracted from PBMCs as input, the TCR library was made. For TCR beta, libraries came from iRepertoire HTBI primers and Arm-PCR of CDR3 regions. TCRdb recomputed calls from the multiplex PCR reads with MiXCR, one row per CDR3 protein. Of about 660,000 distinct CDR3 sequences detected, around 30% appear once; the ten largest clones hold under 50%. Material: peripheral blood mononuclear cells (PBMCs), obtained when the disease was refractory, from a patient treated with antithyroid drugs. Receptor source: a female donor with Graves disease.

The CDR3 coding sequence is TGCAGTGCTAGAGAAAGCGGACGCGGCCCCGCAGATACGCAGTATTTT. Encoded protein: CSARESGRGPADTQYF. This sequence joins TRBV20-1 and TRBJ2-3; a possible D gene is TRBD2 (5 bases). Germline assignment: CDR1 DFQATT and CDR2 SNEGSKA (reference sequence). V was trimmed by 0 bases and J by 4 bases, leaving 17 bases between them. The CDR3 has 16 amino acids.

CDR3 protein: CASSSFGEENTEAFF. In nucleotides, the CDR3 is TGTGCCAGCAGTTCATTTGGGGAGGAGAACACTGAAGCTTTCTTT. The J gene is TRBJ1-1, the V gene TRBV28; D remains unclear. Trimming pared 4 bases from V and 1 base from J, leaving 13 bases between. The V gene's germline CDR1 is MDHEN and CDR2 SYDVKM. The CDR3 extends over 15 amino acids. The entire variable domain, with the rest obtained from reference TRBV28 and TRBJ1-1, is as follows: DVKVTQSSRYLVKRTGEKVFLECVQDMDHENMFWYRQDPGLGLRLIYFSYDVKMKEKGDIPEGYSVSREKKERFSLILESASTNQTSMYLCASSSFGEENTEAFFGQGTRLTVV.

This clonotype was seen many times. The gene calls are TRBV12-5 and TRBJ2-2; 13 bases agree with TRBD2. The CDR3 loop spans 17 amino acids. The V and J ends lost 4 bases and 4 bases, in that order; junction bases with no gene match: 6. Germline V CDR1 and CDR2: LGHNT, FRNRAP. As DNA, the CDR3 is TGTGCTAGTGGTTCGCCACTAGCGGGAGGGGTCACCGGGGAGCTGTTTTTT. Its protein product is CASGSPLAGGVTGELFF.

The gene calls are TRBV6-2 or TRBV6-3 and TRBJ1-1; unclear D gene. The germline V gene has CDR1 MNHEY and CDR2 SVGEGT. Trimming took 8 bases from V and 5 from J, leaving 15 bases between them. The CDR3 runs to 13 residues. This CDR3 reads CASWRGGITEAFF. In nucleotides, the CDR3 is TGTGCCAGCTGGCGCGGAGGGATAACTGAAGCTTTCTTT.

The chain joins TRBV30 to TRBJ1-2, with 7 bases fitting TRBD1. The trim removed 1 base at V and 10 bases at J, leaving 9 bases unmatched. This CDR3 spans 13 amino acids. Per the germline V gene, CDR1 is GTSNPN and CDR2 is SVGIG (reference sequence). The CDR3 DNA sequence: TGTGCCTGGAGTGATGGAGACAGGGCAGTCTACACCTTC. This codes for CAWSDGDRAVYTF.

The rearrangement uses TRBV6-1 and TRBJ1-6; D remains ambiguous. The CDR3 totals 15 residues. Germline CDR1 reads MNHNS; CDR2 reads SASEGT. With 1 base removed from V and 2 bases from J, the gap between germline ends came to 6 bases. CDR3: CASSEGFTYNSPLHF. The CDR3 coding sequence is TGTGCCAGCAGTGAAGGCTTCACCTATAATTCACCCCTCCACTTT.

This clonotype was counted at least ten times. The chain combines TRBV20-1 with TRBJ2-7; 13 positions agree with TRBD2. This CDR3 region has 15 residues. Losses at the gene ends were 6 bases for V and 5 bases for J; bases not matched to a gene: 10. Germline CDR1 and CDR2: DFQATT and SNEGSKA (reference sequence). Here the CDR3 reads CSASLLAGGPNEQYF. Written as DNA, the CDR3 is TGCAGTGCGAGCTTACTAGCGGGAGGGCCCAACGAGCAGTACTTC.